This T cell receptor (beta chain) was sequenced in a study of early T cells in non-severe SARS-CoV-2 infection. Germline CDR1 is SEHNR and CDR2 is FQNEAQ (reference sequence). The V gene end was trimmed by 3 bases and the J gene end by 2 bases; junction bases not matched to a gene: 6. The CDR3 is made up of 15 amino acids. TCRdb itself ran the 5' RACE reads through MiXCR, one entry per CDR3 protein. The sample consists of under 85,000 distinct CDR3 sequences, roughly an eighth of them appearing once. This clonotype was detected a few times. Specimen: whole blood, collected at baseline. The clonotype originates from an adult who was a healthcare worker with PCR-confirmed SARS-CoV-2 infection or an uninfected control (not recorded which). The donor label of this sample is uncertain. The J gene is TRBJ2-7, the V gene TRBV7-9, with 8 bases identical to TRBD1. CDR3 sequence (DNA): TGTGCCAGCAGCTTTGTAGGGGGACAGGCCTACGAGCAGTACTTC. The encoded protein is CASSFVGGQAYEQYF.